This TCR beta chain originates from a study of blood T cell repertoires in COVID-19. The overall study: COVID-19 samples, acute and convalescent, were from the United States, Italy and Spain.

Germline values: CDR1 MNHEY, CDR2 SVGAGI. J lost 4 bases, V lost 7 bases, and 6 bases had no gene match. This CDR3 is built from 14 residues. Original handling: Amplification with reference gene primers provided the estimates of nucleated cell counts. Produced via immunoSEQ multiplex PCR; TCRdb's table is partial and in-frame only. V and J calls and clone size come straight from that table; D and trimming were deduced from the DNA. The sample records about 180,000 clones, around 85% being singletons. All enrollees were roughly 18 to 95 years old and from around 25 US areas. The sequence derives from a woman aged 40 to 50 with acute COVID-19. This rearrangement joins TRBV6-5 to TRBJ2-3; 9 nucleotides agree with TRBD2. Sequences were obtained from PBMCs or T cells enriched from blood (not recorded which). The CDR3 loop reads CASTPGTSPDTQYF. The DNA for the CDR3 is TGTGCCAGCACCCCCGGGACTAGCCCAGATACGCAGTATTTT.